A single sample is the source of the 7 T cell receptor beta chains below, sequenced in a study of T cell responses to AZD1222 COVID-19 vaccine. The method was immunoSEQ multiplex PCR; TCRdb's version includes in-frame clones alone and lacks a portion of them. The table shows more than 80,000 clones, with 85% to 90% occurring only once. Sequencing used peripheral blood, obtained on day 0 of AZD1222 vaccination. These receptors all stem from an adult in good health.

The gene calls are TRBV29-1 and TRBJ2-2; D is unresolved. Between the trimmed V and J ends, which lost 7 bases and 6 bases, there was a span of 12 bases. This CDR3 is built from 12 residues. Germline V gene sequence: CDR1 SQVTM, CDR2 ANQGSEA. The CDR3 spells CSARSGAGELFF. The DNA for the CDR3 is TGCAGCGCCCGCAGTGGGGCCGGGGAGCTGTTTTTT.

The rearrangement joins TRBV5-6 to TRBJ1-2; no clear D gene. Germline loops: CDR1 SGHDT, CDR2 YYEEEE. The CDR3 sequence is 14 residues long. Trimming took off 5 bases at V and 7 bases at J, with 18 bases between the two ends. The CDR3 bases are TGTGCCAGCAGTTTTGGGCAATACCCCCCTGGCTACACCTTC. It encodes CASSFGQYPPGYTF.

This clone has just a few counts. The chain uses TRBV30 and TRBJ1-1; possible D gene TRBD1, 5 bases. The CDR3 length is 15 residues. Looked up from germline, CDR1 is GTSNPN and CDR2 is SVGIG (reference sequence). V lost 4 bases, J lost 3 bases, and 18 bases lay in between. The CDR3 DNA sequence: TGTGCCTGGATGGACAAGGGAACCTTTTACACTGAAGCTTTCTTT. This gives the protein CAWMDKGTFYTEAFF. Full variable domain (outside the CDR3, taken from reference TRBV30 and TRBJ1-1): SQTIHQWPATLVQPVGSPLSLECTVEGTSNPNLYWYRQAAGRGLQLLFYSVGIGQISSEVPQNLSASRPQDRQFILSSKKLLLSDSGFYLCAWMDKGTFYTEAFFGQGTRLTVV.

The chain couples TRBV7-2 to TRBJ1-2; weak D call: TRBD1 (5 bases). The CDR3 extends over 14 amino acids. The germline gives CDR1 SGHTA, CDR2 FQGNSA. Trimming shortened V by 5 bases and J by 2 bases, and 12 bases separated the two germline ends. CDR3 nucleotide sequence: TGTGCCAGCAGCCAGTCGACAGTAAACTATGGCTACACCTTC. Its protein product is CASSQSTVNYGYTF.

This clone was detected only once. The V call is TRBV2, the J call TRBJ2-2; D unclear. V lost 8 bases, J lost 4 bases, and 17 bases lay in between. Germline CDR1 reads SNHLY; CDR2 reads FYNNEI. This CDR3 has 15 amino acids. The CDR3 nucleotides read TGTGCCAGCCTTTCATCCCAAGTCGGCACCGGGGAGCTGTTTTTT. Translated: CASLSSQVGTGELFF.

This clone turned up a few times. The V and J genes are TRBV9 and TRBJ1-3, with D hard to call. The germline gives CDR1 SGDLS, CDR2 YYNGEE. The CDR3 loop spans 14 amino acids. Trimming took off 4 bases at V and 0 bases at J, with 8 bases between the two ends. CDR3 protein: CASSSMDSGNTIYF. CDR3 bases: TGTGCCAGCAGCTCAATGGACTCTGGAAACACCATATATTTT.

This chain connects TRBV9 to TRBJ2-5; 9 bases map to TRBD2. The CDR3 runs 19 residues. Germline CDR1 reads SGDLS; CDR2 reads YYNGEE. Trimming at V came to 1 base and at J to 5 bases, leaving 18 bases not matched to a gene. The CDR3 reads CASSVSSRGMREGRETQYF. The DNA of the CDR3 is TGTGCCAGCAGCGTATCTTCCAGGGGGATGCGGGAGGGCCGTGAGACCCAGTACTTC. Combining the CDR3 with reference TRBV9 and TRBJ2-5 gives the whole variable domain DSGVTQTPKHLITATGQRVTLRCSPRSGDLSVYWYQQSLDQGLQFLIQYYNGEERAKGNILERFSAQQFPDLHSELNLSSLELGDSALYFCASSVSSRGMREGRETQYFGPGTRLLVL.